This T cell receptor beta chain was recovered during a study of shared clonotypes between healthy human individuals. Findings and limits, study-wide: Naive subsets usually exceeded memory subsets in estimated richness.

Only CD45RO-negative cells positively selected for CCR7 counted as naive CD8 cells, so terminally differentiated effector memory CD45RA+ cells were excluded. Profiling relied on immunoSEQ multiplex PCR, and the TCRdb table lists in-frame clones only, not all of them. The data show under 700,000 clones, 85% to 95% seen once. A remark on this clone: Its antigen remains unknown.

Trimming removed 0 bases at V and 3 bases at J, with 7 bases between. CDR3 length: 13 amino acids. Germline lookup yields CDR1 SGHDT and CDR2 YYEEEE. The receptor was derived from a woman younger than 45 in good health. Source material: naive CD8+ T cells sorted from blood. The chain combines TRBV5-6 with TRBJ2-7, with D unclear. The CDR3 spells CASSLEVGYEQYF. CDR3 coding DNA: TGTGCCAGCAGCTTGGAGGTTGGCTACGAGCAGTACTTC.